This is a list of T cell receptor beta chains from one sample in a study of blood T cell repertoires in COVID-19. Measured with immunoSEQ multiplex PCR; TCRdb has only the in-frame clones, and not every one. Here the sample spans about 190,000 clones, roughly 84% being singletons. Source material: PBMCs or T cells enriched from blood (not recorded which). These receptor sequences come from a woman aged 25 to 45 who had recovered from COVID-19. Both conserved end residues are part of each CDR3. A D gene is named only where the DNA matches it firmly. Part of the rows lack a size; the others show once, few, many or a class for expanded clones.

j_call,v_call,d_call,clone_size,cdr3_aa,cdr3_nt
TRBJ2-3,TRBV19,-,-,CASSIGGGGADTQYF,TGTGCCAGTAGTATAGGGGGAGGTGGCGCAGATACGCAGTATTTT
TRBJ2-1,TRBV27,-,-,CASSLGRVSSYNEQFF,TGTGCCAGCAGTTTAGGGCGGGTGAGCTCCTACAATGAGCAGTTCTTC
TRBJ2-7,TRBV11-1,TRBD2,-,CASSLVTSWEQYF,TGTGCCAGCAGCTTAGTGACTAGCTGGGAGCAGTACTTC
TRBJ2-5,TRBV11-1,TRBD2,-,CASSGPGLGQETQYF,TGTGCCAGCAGTGGACCGGGACTAGGGCAAGAGACCCAGTACTTC
TRBJ2-6,TRBV9,TRBD1,-,CASSGRGQRANVLTF,TGTGCCAGCAGCGGCAGGGGGCAAAGGGCCAACGTCCTGACTTTC
TRBJ2-7,TRBV21-1,-,once,CASSRWAAGVVFYEQYF,TGTGCCAGCAGCAGATGGGCTGCGGGGGTGGTCTTCTACGAGCAGTACTTC
TRBJ2-1,TRBV3-1/TRBV3-2,TRBD2,-,CASSLAPSSGRGNEQFF,TGTGCCAGCAGCCTAGCCCCGTCTAGCGGGAGAGGGAATGAGCAGTTCTTC
TRBJ1-5,TRBV15,TRBD1,-,CATQTGEGQPQHF,TGTGCCACCCAGACAGGGGAGGGCCAGCCCCAGCATTTT
TRBJ1-1,TRBV19,-,-,CASSRVGGNTEAFF,TGTGCCAGTAGTAGGGTCGGGGGAAACACTGAAGCTTTCTTT
TRBJ2-2,TRBV28,-,-,CASSGEGRYTGELFF,TGTGCCAGCAGTGGAGAGGGCCGGTACACCGGGGAGCTGTTTTTT
TRBJ1-1,TRBV3-1/TRBV3-2,-,-,CASSRNSLNTEAFF,TGTGCCAGCAGCCGGAACAGTCTGAACACTGAAGCTTTCTTT
TRBJ1-5,TRBV28,TRBD1,-,CASRGGQAGNQPQHF,TGTGCCAGCAGGGGAGGACAGGCGGGCAATCAGCCCCAGCATTTT
TRBJ1-2,TRBV6-5,-,-,CASSYSRRDGYTF,TGTGCCAGCAGTTACTCGAGAAGAGATGGCTACACCTTC
TRBJ2-2,TRBV7-8,TRBD1,few,CASSQTGVKTGELFF,TGTGCCAGCAGCCAGACAGGGGTGAAGACCGGGGAGCTGTTTTTT
TRBJ2-3,TRBV12-5,-,-,CASGPDIFTDTQYF,TGTGCTAGTGGTCCTGACATATTCACAGATACGCAGTATTTT
TRBJ1-4,TRBV27,TRBD1,-,CASSRRDRGYEKLFF,TGTGCCAGCAGTCGCCGGGACAGGGGATATGAAAAACTGTTTTTT
TRBJ1-6,TRBV27,TRBD1,-,CASRLIRMGQGTAWSSYNSPLHF,TGTGCCAGCAGACTGATCCGGATGGGACAGGGGACAGCGTGGAGCTCCTATAATTCACCCCTCCACTTT
TRBJ1-2,TRBV18,-,-,CASSPLQDERGGYTF,TGTGCCAGCTCACCACTACAAGACGAAAGGGGTGGCTACACCTTC
TRBJ2-5,TRBV7-2,-,-,CASSFMGGSETQYF,TGTGCCAGCAGCTTCATGGGGGGATCGGAGACCCAGTACTTC
TRBJ2-7,TRBV7-2,-,once,CASSLGSAGRVSYEQYF,TGTGCCAGCAGCTTAGGGTCTGCTGGCAGGGTATCCTACGAGCAGTACTTC
TRBJ1-1,TRBV5-6,-,-,CASTQQGGTEAFF,TGTGCCAGCACCCAACAGGGCGGCACTGAAGCTTTCTTT
TRBJ1-2,TRBV9,TRBD1,-,CASSTRPGGEGYTF,TGTGCCAGCAGCACGAGGCCAGGGGGCGAGGGCTACACCTTC
TRBJ1-1,TRBV28,-,-,CASSYTGNMNTEAFF,TGTGCCAGCAGTTACACAGGGAATATGAACACTGAAGCTTTCTTT
TRBJ2-3,TRBV18,-,-,CASSPPVYTDTQYF,TGTGCCAGCTCACCACCGGTCTACACAGATACGCAGTATTTT
TRBJ1-2,TRBV6-5,TRBD1,-,CASRGQGLNYGYTF,TGTGCCAGCAGGGGACAGGGTCTAAACTATGGCTACACCTTC
TRBJ2-7,TRBV6-5,TRBD2,-,CASSSATSGPEQYF,TGTGCCAGCAGTTCCGCGACTAGCGGTCCCGAGCAGTACTTC
TRBJ2-1,TRBV6-4,TRBD2,-,CASSESTSGGPFSGEQFF,TGTGCCAGCAGTGAGTCGACTAGCGGGGGACCATTCAGTGGTGAGCAGTTCTTC
TRBJ1-5,TRBV5-6,-,few,CASSILNQPQHF,TGTGCCAGCAGCATTCTTAATCAGCCCCAGCATTTT
TRBJ2-5,TRBV7-8,TRBD2,-,CASSVLAGYQETQYF,TGTGCCAGCAGCGTACTAGCGGGGTACCAAGAGACCCAGTACTTC
TRBJ2-3,TRBV3-1/TRBV3-2,TRBD2,-,CASSPPGGRAGGRGDTQYF,TGTGCCAGCAGCCCCCCGGGTGGACGGGCGGGGGGGCGGGGAGATACGCAGTATTTT
TRBJ2-5,TRBV5-6,TRBD1,-,CASSSWDRSQETQYF,TGTGCCAGCAGCTCGTGGGACAGATCGCAAGAGACCCAGTACTTC
TRBJ1-6,TRBV28,TRBD1,-,CASTFFRDRDNSPLHF,TGTGCCAGTACCTTTTTCCGGGACAGGGATAATTCACCCCTCCACTTT
TRBJ2-1,TRBV15,TRBD2,-,CATSRDLGGSFLNEQFF,TGTGCCACCAGCAGAGATCTGGGCGGGAGTTTTTTGAATGAGCAGTTCTTC
TRBJ1-1,TRBV19,TRBD1,-,CASTARGQGVAEAFF,TGTGCCAGTACCGCTAGGGGACAGGGGGTAGCTGAAGCTTTCTTT
TRBJ2-7,TRBV6-5,TRBD2,-,CASSYSLAGNYEQYF,TGTGCCAGCAGTTATTCACTAGCGGGAAACTACGAGCAGTACTTC
TRBJ2-3,TRBV7-3,TRBD1,once,CASSFRTGPTDTQYF,TGTGCCAGCAGCTTTCGGACAGGCCCCACAGATACGCAGTATTTT
TRBJ2-6,TRBV10-3,TRBD2,few,CAIKGLAGYSGANVLTF,TGTGCCATCAAGGGACTAGCGGGATACTCTGGGGCCAACGTCCTGACTTTC
TRBJ2-3,TRBV18,-,-,CASSPSRTGTDTQYF,TGTGCCAGCTCACCATCCCGGACTGGCACAGATACGCAGTATTTT
TRBJ1-2,TRBV28,-,-,CASALVTVGYGYTF,TGTGCCAGCGCCCTCGTAACAGTGGGCTATGGCTACACCTTC
TRBJ1-2,TRBV7-8,TRBD1,-,CASSPQGTAFGNYGYTF,TGTGCCAGCAGCCCCCAAGGGACAGCTTTTGGAAACTATGGCTACACCTTC
TRBJ1-5,TRBV2,-,-,CASSEVRGQPQHF,TGTGCCAGCAGTGAAGTCAGGGGTCAGCCCCAGCATTTT
TRBJ2-7,TRBV5-4,TRBD2,-,CASSQGLAGDYEQYF,TGTGCCAGCAGCCAAGGACTAGCGGGGGACTACGAGCAGTACTTC
TRBJ1-2,TRBV6-1,TRBD1,-,CASSEGQDYGYTF,TGTGCCAGCAGTGAGGGACAGGATTATGGCTACACCTTC
TRBJ1-6,TRBV9,-,-,CASSPGKEGWGPGESALHF,TGTGCCAGCAGCCCCGGTAAGGAGGGTTGGGGTCCGGGCGAATCGGCCCTCCACTTT
TRBJ2-3,TRBV10-2,TRBD2,-,CASSESKLAGGTDTQYF,TGCGCCAGCAGTGAGTCGAAGCTAGCGGGGGGCACAGATACGCAGTATTTT
TRBJ1-6,TRBV5-1,-,-,CASSLGEGGNSPLHF,TGCGCCAGCAGCTTAGGGGAGGGAGGTAATTCACCCCTCCACTTT
TRBJ1-1,TRBV6-5,TRBD1,-,CASSYSDSTGVPEAFF,TGTGCCAGCAGTTACTCCGATAGCACAGGGGTACCTGAAGCTTTCTTT
TRBJ1-2,TRBV2,-,few,CASSVGGDYGYTF,TGTGCCAGCAGTGTAGGAGGGGACTATGGCTACACCTTC
TRBJ1-2,TRBV6-2/TRBV6-3,TRBD1,-,CASSYSRRTGHYGYTF,TGTGCCAGCAGTTACTCCCGCAGGACAGGGCACTATGGCTACACCTTC
TRBJ2-5,TRBV2,-,-,CASKETRETQYF,TGTGCCAGCAAAGAAACTAGAGAGACCCAGTACTTC
TRBJ2-1,TRBV14,TRBD2,few,CASSQGGSYNEQFF,TGTGCCAGCAGCCAAGGCGGGAGCTACAATGAGCAGTTCTTC